These 30 T cell receptor beta chains were all obtained from the same sample, sequenced in a study of T cells in Graves' hyperthyroidism and ophthalmopathy. RNA transcripts gave rise to amplified TCR beta CDR3 regions. The study used the HTBI primer set for a first-round RT-PCR of the TCR CDR3. Using its own MiXCR run on the multiplex PCR reads, TCRdb lists one record per CDR3 protein. The data contain a few hundred thousand distinct CDR3 sequences, roughly 15% of them singletons. The material sequenced was blood. The receptors come from a woman in her 30s with Graves' ophthalmopathy.

V is TRBV2 and J is TRBJ1-5, with a tentative D call TRBD1 (6 bases). CDR3 length: 16 amino acids. The V end lost 4 bases, the J end lost 7 bases, and 20 bases lay between the germline ends. The germline V gene encodes CDR1 SNHLY and CDR2 FYNNEI. The CDR3 sequence is CASSALVGRGGQPQHF. CDR3 nucleotides: TGTGCCAGCAGTGCCTTGGTCGGCAGGGGCGGCCAGCCCCAGCATTTT.

This clonotype occurred a few times. The chain joins TRBV13 to TRBJ1-6; no definite D call. V was pared by 4 bases and J by 6 bases, with 13 bases between. The CDR3 runs 15 residues. Germline V gives CDR1 PRHDT, CDR2 FYEKMQ (reference sequence). The chain's CDR3 is CASSSGLASNSPLHF. CDR3 nucleotide sequence: TGTGCCAGCAGCTCAGGCCTGGCATCTAATTCACCCCTCCACTTT.

The chain recombines TRBV20-1 with TRBJ2-5; 8 nucleotides match TRBD2. J lost 5 bases, V lost 5 bases, and 13 bases had no gene match. The CDR3 has 15 amino acids. From germline, CDR1 is DFQATT and CDR2 SNEGSKA (reference sequence). CDR3 protein: CSAATGTRGWETQYF. Here the CDR3 DNA reads TGCAGTGCTGCCACCGGGACTAGGGGCTGGGAGACCCAGTACTTC.

The genes are TRBV6-1 and TRBJ1-5; D remains ambiguous. Trimming took 3 bases from V and 4 from J, leaving 10 bases between them. The germline V gene has CDR1 MNHNS and CDR2 SASEGT. There are 14 residues in the CDR3. This CDR3 reads CASSDSGPNQPQHF. CDR3 DNA: TGTGCCAGCAGTGACAGCGGTCCGAATCAGCCCCAGCATTTT.

Comments on this clonotype: At one of its ends the junction is not consistent with the germline gene, which may arise from a read error. The chain combines TRBV24-1 with TRBJ2-3; possible D gene TRBD1, 5 bases. The CDR3 loop spans 14 amino acids. CDR1 and CDR2 (germline): KGHDR, SFDVKD. Here the CDR3 DNA reads TGTGCCACCAGTAGGGGCTTAAGCACAGATATGCAGTATTTT. Protein: CATSRGLSTDMQYF.

This clonotype was counted ten times or more. V usage is TRBV7-9 and J usage is TRBJ2-3; TRBD1 matches 9 bases. Germline V gives CDR1 SEHNR, CDR2 FQNEAQ (reference sequence). The V gene end was trimmed by 4 bases and the J gene end by 3 bases; junction bases not matched to a gene: 8. The CDR3 is 16 amino acids. The chain's CDR3 is CASSSSGQGTTDTQYF. CDR3 sequence (DNA): TGTGCCAGCAGCTCCTCGGGACAGGGTACGACAGATACGCAGTATTTT.

Many counts were recorded for this clonotype. The chain joins TRBV30 to TRBJ2-7; 10 nucleotides line up with TRBD1. Germline loops: CDR1 GTSNPN, CDR2 SVGIG (reference sequence). J gave up 6 bases and V 2 bases, and 7 bases lay outside the gene matches. This CDR3 has 14 residues. DNA for the CDR3: TGTGCCTGGAGTCGGGACAGGGGACAGCTCGAGCAGTACTTC. Amino acid sequence: CAWSRDRGQLEQYF.

In its sample, this clonotype was seen many times. This chain uses TRBV24-1 with TRBJ2-5; perhaps TRBD2 as D (6 bases). The germline V gene encodes CDR1 KGHDR and CDR2 SFDVKD. The germline V and J ends were trimmed by 4 bases and 4 bases, with 15 bases remaining between them. This CDR3 has 15 amino acids. CDR3 in DNA: TGTGCCACCAGTGACCCCGGGGGTTGGGGAGAGACCCAGTACTTC. Residues: CATSDPGGWGETQYF.

Remarks on this clonotype: One junction end disagrees with the germline gene, perhaps due to a read error. The V and J genes are TRBV9 and TRBJ2-2, with D possibly TRBD2 on 6 matching bases. Germline V gene lookup returns CDR1 SGDLS and CDR2 YYNGEE. The CDR3 consists of 14 residues. CDR3 sequence (DNA): TGTACCAGCAGCGGGTTGGCGAACACCGGGGAGCTGTTTTTT. It specifies CTSSGLANTGELFF.

This clonotype was counted at least ten times. The CDR3 reads CATSRDRGSEQYF. CDR3 DNA sequence: TGTGCCACCAGTAGGGACAGGGGATCCGAGCAGTACTTC. The chain recombines TRBV15 with TRBJ2-7, with 10 bases matching TRBD1. Germline CDR1 is LNHNV and CDR2 is YYDKDF (reference sequence). With V trimmed by 6 bases and J by 6 bases, 5 bases remained unmatched. This CDR3 has 13 residues.

A remark on this clonotype: With a much larger clone just one base away, this may be a read error. V usage is TRBV7-9 and J usage is TRBJ1-5; 7 nucleotides align to TRBD1. Germline V gives CDR1 SEHNR, CDR2 FQNEAQ (reference sequence). V gave up 4 bases and J gave up 7 bases; unmatched junction bases: 13. CDR3 length: 16 residues. The CDR3 DNA reads as TGTGCCAGCAGCTCTCATGACAGGGACCCCTACCAGCCCCAGCATTTT. This encodes CASSSHDRDPYQPQHF.

Ten or more counts support this clonotype. The rearrangement uses TRBV7-3 and TRBJ2-2, with D possibly being TRBD1 or TRBD2 (5 bases each). This CDR3 comprises 14 residues. Germline loops: CDR1 SGHTA, CDR2 FQGTGA. Trimming removed 5 bases at V and 5 bases at J, with 12 bases between. CDR3 amino acids: CASSTYEGTGELFF. The DNA of the CDR3 is TGTGCCAGCAGCACGTATGAGGGGACCGGGGAGCTGTTTTTT. The full variable domain, completed using reference TRBV7-3 and TRBJ2-2, is GAGVSQTPSNKVTEKGKYVELRCDPISGHTALYWYRQSLGQGPEFLIYFQGTGAADDSGLPNDRFFAVRPEGSVSTLKIQRTERGDSAVYLCASSTYEGTGELFFGEGSRLTVL.

This clonotype was counted at least ten times. The chain has TRBV6-6 and TRBJ2-7, with D unresolved. This CDR3 is built from 15 residues. V was trimmed by 1 base and J by 2 bases, leaving 12 bases between them. CDR1 and CDR2 (germline): MNHNY, SVGAGI (reference sequence). In nucleotides, the CDR3 is TGTGCCAGCAGTTACTGGTCCGCTACTACCTACGAGCAGTACTTC. Translated, it gives CASSYWSATTYEQYF.

This clonotype was observed many times. The chain is built from TRBV12-5 and TRBJ2-2; D tentatively fits TRBD1 or TRBD2 (5 bases each). The CDR3 spans 19 residues. Trimming left V 4 bases short and J 1 base short, with 22 bases between. Germline CDR1 reads LGHNT; CDR2 reads FRNRAP. Here the CDR3 DNA reads TGTGCTAGTGGTTCATACCGGGACCCGAGATCACGGAACACCGGGGAGCTGTTTTTT. It specifies CASGSYRDPRSRNTGELFF.

At least ten counts were recorded for this clonotype. The J gene is TRBJ1-4, the V gene TRBV30, with no clear D. Trimming took 2 bases from V and 8 from J, leaving 9 bases between them. The CDR3 runs to 12 residues. CDR1 is GTSNPN and CDR2 is SVGIG in the germline V gene (reference sequence). The CDR3 DNA sequence: TGTGCCTGGAGTCCCACGGGCGAAAAACTGTTTTTT. Protein sequence: CAWSPTGEKLFF. The whole variable domain, filled in from reference TRBV30 and TRBJ1-4, reads SQTIHQWPATLVQPVGSPLSLECTVEGTSNPNLYWYRQAAGRGLQLLFYSVGIGQISSEVPQNLSASRPQDRQFILSSKKLLLSDSGFYLCAWSPTGEKLFFGSGTQLSVL.

The rearrangement links TRBV19 to TRBJ2-7; D is ambiguous. Germline loops: CDR1 LNHDA, CDR2 SQIVND (reference sequence). There are 13 residues in the CDR3. V was pared by 4 bases and J by 2 bases, with 9 bases between. CDR3 nucleotide sequence: TGTGCCAGTAGTAGTGACGGGCCCTACGAGCAGTACTTC. It encodes CASSSDGPYEQYF. Supplemented by reference TRBV19 and TRBJ2-7, the full variable domain reads DGGITQSPKYLFRKEGQNVTLSCEQNLNHDAMYWYRQDPGQGLRLIYYSQIVNDFQKGDIAEGYSVSREKKESFPLTVTSAQKNPTAFYLCASSSDGPYEQYFGPGTRLTVT.

This clonotype was detected many times. This rearrangement joins TRBV7-9 to TRBJ2-7; 9 positions match TRBD1. The ends lost 5 bases at V and 7 bases at J; junction bases unmatched: 6. From germline, CDR1 is SEHNR and CDR2 FQNEAQ (reference sequence). This CDR3 is built from 13 residues. This CDR3 reads CASSRTGEVEQYF. The CDR3 nucleotides read TGTGCCAGCAGCCGGACAGGGGAGGTTGAGCAGTACTTC. The variable domain in full, completed from reference TRBV7-9 and TRBJ2-7, reads DTGVSQNPRHKITKRGQNVTFRCDPISEHNRLYWYRQTLGQGPEFLTYFQNEAQLEKSRLLSDRFSAERPKGSFSTLEIQRTEQGDSAMYLCASSRTGEVEQYFGPGTRLTVT.

This clonotype was seen many times. The chain has TRBV6-1 and TRBJ2-2; D gene uncertain. Germline V gene sequence: CDR1 MNHNS, CDR2 SASEGT. CDR3 length equals 13 residues. V was trimmed by 2 bases and J by 8 bases, leaving 9 bases between them. CDR3 sequence: CASSEWTKGELFF. In nucleotides, the CDR3 is TGTGCCAGCAGTGAATGGACGAAAGGGGAGCTGTTTTTT.

This clonotype was seen more than once but under ten times. A much more abundant neighbour one base away suggests this may be a read error. The chain carries TRBV4-1 and TRBJ1-2, with D tentatively TRBD1 (6 bases). The CDR3 totals 15 residues. CDR1 is MGHRA and CDR2 is YSYEKL in the germline V gene. V gave up 8 bases and J gave up 6 bases, with 22 bases separating them. CDR3 DNA sequence: TGCGCCAGCGGCGCGCCCGATAACAGGGTGGATGGCTACACCTTC. Translating gives CASGAPDNRVDGYTF.

This clonotype was found a few times. The rearrangement joins TRBV11-2 to TRBJ1-4, with a tentative D call TRBD1 (5 bases). Per the germline V gene, CDR1 is SGHAT and CDR2 is FQNNGV. The CDR3 spans 16 residues. Trimming took off 4 bases at V and 7 bases at J, with 19 bases between the two ends. CDR3 nucleotides: TGTGCCAGCAGCTCCACCGGCTCGGCAGGGTTTGAAAAACTGTTTTTT. This codes for CASSSTGSAGFEKLFF.

This clonotype was detected a few times. This chain connects TRBV18 to TRBJ2-2; D gene ambiguous. The CDR3 contains 18 residues. The ends were cut back, 1 base at V and 6 bases at J, with 21 bases in the middle. In germline, CDR1 is KGHSH, CDR2 LQKENI. The CDR3, as DNA: TGTGCCAGCTCACCACTTTCGGATCTCGGGTTGGGCTCCGGGGAGCTGTTTTTT. Translated, it gives CASSPLSDLGLGSGELFF.

The sample holds many counts of this clonotype. The CDR3 DNA reads TGTGCCAGCAGCCCCGGGACTAGCGGCGCATTGGGAGATACGCAGTATTTT. Translation: CASSPGTSGALGDTQYF. V and J are TRBV5-4 and TRBJ2-3; 11 positions agree with TRBD2. J gave up 5 bases and V 4 bases, and 12 bases lay outside the gene matches. Per germline, CDR1 SGHNT and CDR2 YYREEE (reference sequence). The CDR3 consists of 17 residues. The variable domain in full, completed from reference TRBV5-4 and TRBJ2-3, reads ETGVTQSPTHLIKTRGQQVTLRCSSQSGHNTVSWYQQALGQGPQFIFQYYREEENGRGNFPPRFSGLQFPNYSSELNVNALELDDSALYLCASSPGTSGALGDTQYFGPGTRLTVL.

V gene TRBV5-6 combines with J gene TRBJ2-7, with D possibly being TRBD2 (5 bases). There are 14 residues in the CDR3. Germline V CDR1 and CDR2: SGHDT, YYEEEE. Trimming removed 4 bases at V and 3 bases at J, with 14 bases between. CDR3 sequence (DNA): TGTGCCAGCAGCGGCGAGGGAAGGGACTACGAGCAGTACTTC. Amino acids: CASSGEGRDYEQYF.

This clonotype has only a few counts. The rearrangement joins TRBV6-1 to TRBJ2-3, with D uncertain. Germline V gene lookup returns CDR1 MNHNS and CDR2 SASEGT. The CDR3 runs to 12 residues. V lost 5 bases and J 6 bases, leaving 9 bases between the germline ends. CDR3 amino acids: CASSHTVDTQYF. CDR3 in DNA: TGTGCCAGCAGTCATACGGTTGATACGCAGTATTTT.

In this sample, this clonotype turned up a few times. A much larger clone lies one base from this, so it may be a read error. The chain carries TRBV13 and TRBJ1-4; a possible D gene is TRBD1 (5 bases). Germline V gene data show CDR1 as PRHDT and CDR2 as FYEKMQ (reference sequence). This CDR3 is built from 13 residues. Here the CDR3 DNA reads TGTGCCAGCAGCTTACGCAGGGACGAAAAACCGTTTTTT. This encodes CASSLRRDEKPFF.

This clonotype appeared many times. The genes are TRBV7-2 and TRBJ2-7; D remains unclear. From germline, CDR1 is SGHTA and CDR2 FQGNSA. There are 16 residues in the CDR3. V was cut by 5 bases and J by 2 bases, with 19 bases left in between. The CDR3 region has the DNA TGTGCCAGCAGCCCTCCCTCGACCAGCCTTACCTACGAGCAGTACTTC. Its translation: CASSPPSTSLTYEQYF.

About this clonotype: A far larger clone is just one base off, so this is likely a read error. The chain joins TRBV11-1 to TRBJ1-2; possible D gene TRBD1, 6 bases. The CDR3 has 13 residues. V gave up 5 bases and J gave up 4 bases, with 11 bases separating them. From germline, CDR1 is SGHAT and CDR2 FQDESV (reference sequence). The CDR3: CASSPDRIYGYTF. The CDR3 DNA is TGTGCCAGCAGCCCCGACAGGATCTATGGCTACACCTTC.

This clonotype was seen repeatedly, ten times or more. The chain carries TRBV7-8 and TRBJ1-5; 8 nucleotides agree with TRBD1. The length of the CDR3 is 17 residues. The germline gives CDR1 SGHVS, CDR2 FQNEAQ. V shed 1 base, J shed 1 base, and the junction held 6 bases outside the gene matches. Here the CDR3 DNA reads TGTGCCAGCAGCTTAGGCATGCGACAGGGGAGCAATCAGCCCCAGCATTTT. Translation gives CASSLGMRQGSNQPQHF. The full variable domain, in which reference TRBV7-8 and TRBJ1-5 provide the parts outside the CDR3, is GAGVSQSPRYKVAKRGQDVALRCDPISGHVSLFWYQQALGQGPEFLTYFQNEAQLDKSGLPSDRFFAERPEGSVSTLKIQRTQQEDSAVYLCASSLGMRQGSNQPQHFGDGTRLSIL.

This clonotype was observed many times. The chain couples TRBV3-1 to TRBJ2-7, with 8 bases matching TRBD1. The ends lost 4 bases at V and 5 bases at J; junction bases unmatched: 4. This CDR3 contains 13 residues. Germline V gene data show CDR1 as LGHDT and CDR2 as YNNKEL (reference sequence). The CDR3 DNA reads as TGTGCCAGCAGCCCTTTACAGGGGGACGAGCAGTACTTC. Amino acid sequence: CASSPLQGDEQYF.

This clonotype has a count of ten or more. The chain links TRBV4-1 to TRBJ1-5, with D unresolved. Per germline, CDR1 MGHRA and CDR2 YSYEKL. The length of the CDR3 is 15 residues. V shed 1 base and J shed 5 bases, with 12 bases lying between them. The CDR3 sequence is CASSQGRVRDQPQHF. Here the CDR3 DNA reads TGCGCCAGCAGCCAAGGGAGGGTAAGGGATCAGCCCCAGCATTTT.